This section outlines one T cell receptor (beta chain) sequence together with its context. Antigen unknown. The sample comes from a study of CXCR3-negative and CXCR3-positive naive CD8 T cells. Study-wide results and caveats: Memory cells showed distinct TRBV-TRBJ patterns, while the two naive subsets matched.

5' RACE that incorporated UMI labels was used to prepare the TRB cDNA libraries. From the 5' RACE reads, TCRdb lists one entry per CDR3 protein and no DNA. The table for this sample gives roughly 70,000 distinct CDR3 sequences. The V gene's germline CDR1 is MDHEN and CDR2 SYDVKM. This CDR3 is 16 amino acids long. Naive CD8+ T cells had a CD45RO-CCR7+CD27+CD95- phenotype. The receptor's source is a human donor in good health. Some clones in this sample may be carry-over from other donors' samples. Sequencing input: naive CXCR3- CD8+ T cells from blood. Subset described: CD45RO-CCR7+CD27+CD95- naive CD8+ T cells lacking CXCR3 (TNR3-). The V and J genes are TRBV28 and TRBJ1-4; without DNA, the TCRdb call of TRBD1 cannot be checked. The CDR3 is CASRLRVAGVGEKLFF.